This T cell receptor beta chain was sequenced for a study of blood T cell repertoires in COVID-19. Sequencing was performed with immunoSEQ multiplex PCR; in TCRdb, only in-frame clones are kept and a portion is missing. This table holds under 100,000 clones, 70% to 90% found once. V gave up 2 bases and J gave up 0 bases, with 5 bases separating them. Germline-derived CDR1 and CDR2 are MNHEY and SVGAGI. The CDR3 runs 13 residues. The receptor's source is a human donor in a cohort sampled during active COVID-19. The chain employs TRBV6-5 and TRBJ2-7; no firm D call. Material for sequencing was peripheral blood. The CDR3 nucleotides read TGTGCCAGCAGTTACAGAGACTCCTACGAGCAGTACTTC. It specifies CASSYRDSYEQYF.